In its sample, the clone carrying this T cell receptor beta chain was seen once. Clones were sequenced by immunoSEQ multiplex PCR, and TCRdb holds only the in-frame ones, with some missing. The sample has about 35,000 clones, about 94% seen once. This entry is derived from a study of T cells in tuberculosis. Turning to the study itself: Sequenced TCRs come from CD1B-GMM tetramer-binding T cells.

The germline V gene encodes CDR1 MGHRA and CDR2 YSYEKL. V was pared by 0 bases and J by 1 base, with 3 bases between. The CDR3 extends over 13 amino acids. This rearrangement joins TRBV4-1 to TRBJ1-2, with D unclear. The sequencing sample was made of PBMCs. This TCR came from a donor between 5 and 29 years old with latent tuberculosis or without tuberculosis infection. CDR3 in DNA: TGCGCCAGCAGCCAAGAGCGTAACTATGGCTACACCTTC. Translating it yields CASSQERNYGYTF.